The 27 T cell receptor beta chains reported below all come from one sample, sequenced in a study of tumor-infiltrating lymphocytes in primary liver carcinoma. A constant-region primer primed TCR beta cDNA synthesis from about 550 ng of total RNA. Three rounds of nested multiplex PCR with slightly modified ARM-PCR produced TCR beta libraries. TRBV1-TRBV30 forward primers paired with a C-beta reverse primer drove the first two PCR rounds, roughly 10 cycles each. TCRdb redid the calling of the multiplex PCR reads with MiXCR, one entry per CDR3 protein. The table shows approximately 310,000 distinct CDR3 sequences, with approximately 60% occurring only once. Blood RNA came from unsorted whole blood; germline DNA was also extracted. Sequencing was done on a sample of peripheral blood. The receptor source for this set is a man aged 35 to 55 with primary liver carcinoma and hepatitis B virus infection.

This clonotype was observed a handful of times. CDR3 coding DNA: TGTGCCAGCAGCTTGACCTGGAGCTCTGGGGCCAACGTCCTGACTTTC. Translation: CASSLTWSSGANVLTF. The chain has TRBV5-4 and TRBJ2-6, with unresolved D. Germline CDR1 SGHNT, CDR2 YYREEE (reference sequence). The CDR3 consists of 16 residues. The ends were cut back, 1 base at V and 0 bases at J, with 8 bases in the middle.

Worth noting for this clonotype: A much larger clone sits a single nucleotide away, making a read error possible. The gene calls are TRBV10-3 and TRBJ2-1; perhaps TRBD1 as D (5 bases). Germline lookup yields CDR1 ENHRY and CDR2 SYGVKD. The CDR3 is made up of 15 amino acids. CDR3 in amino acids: CATSTRQSSCNEQFF. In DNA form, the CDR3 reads TGTGCCACCTCGACCCGACAGAGCTCCTGCAATGAGCAGTTCTTC.

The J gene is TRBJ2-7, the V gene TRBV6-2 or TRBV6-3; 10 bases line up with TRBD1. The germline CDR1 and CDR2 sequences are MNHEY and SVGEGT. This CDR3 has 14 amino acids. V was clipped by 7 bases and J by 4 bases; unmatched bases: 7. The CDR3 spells CASNDRGPGYEQYF. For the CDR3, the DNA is TGTGCCAGCAATGACAGGGGGCCGGGATACGAGCAGTACTTC.

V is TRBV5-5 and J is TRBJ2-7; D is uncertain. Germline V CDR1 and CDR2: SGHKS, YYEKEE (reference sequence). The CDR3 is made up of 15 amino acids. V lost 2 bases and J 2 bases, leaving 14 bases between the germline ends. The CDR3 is CASSFNIRPPYEQYF. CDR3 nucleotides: TGTGCCAGCAGCTTCAATATACGACCACCCTACGAGCAGTACTTC.

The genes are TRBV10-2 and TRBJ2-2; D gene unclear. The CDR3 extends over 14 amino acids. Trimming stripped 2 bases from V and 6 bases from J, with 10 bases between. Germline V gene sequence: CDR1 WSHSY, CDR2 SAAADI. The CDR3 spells CASSESRRAGELFF. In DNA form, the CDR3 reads TGCGCCAGCAGTGAGAGCAGGAGAGCCGGGGAGCTGTTTTTT.

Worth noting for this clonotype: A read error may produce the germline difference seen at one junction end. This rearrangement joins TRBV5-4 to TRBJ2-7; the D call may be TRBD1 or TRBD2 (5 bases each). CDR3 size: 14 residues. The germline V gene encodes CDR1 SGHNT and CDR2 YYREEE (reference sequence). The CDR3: CASSSGTEFYEEYF. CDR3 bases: TGTGCCAGCAGCTCTGGGACGGAATTCTACGAAGAGTATTTC.

The CDR3 nucleotides read TGTGCCTGGAGTCCATACCTCGGATCGAGCGGCCAGCCCCAGCATTTT. The encoded protein is CAWSPYLGSSGQPQHF. V and J are TRBV30 and TRBJ1-5; D remains ambiguous. There are 16 residues in the CDR3. Between the trimmed V and J ends, which lost 2 bases and 7 bases, there was a span of 21 bases. The germline V gene encodes CDR1 GTSNPN and CDR2 SVGIG (reference sequence).

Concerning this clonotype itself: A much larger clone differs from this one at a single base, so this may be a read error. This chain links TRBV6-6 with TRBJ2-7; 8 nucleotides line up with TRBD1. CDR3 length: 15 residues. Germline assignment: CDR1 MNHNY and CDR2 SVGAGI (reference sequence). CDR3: CASGYSGQGAGEQYF. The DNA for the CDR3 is TGTGCCAGCGGTTACTCGGGGCAGGGGGCTGGCGAGCAGTACTTC.

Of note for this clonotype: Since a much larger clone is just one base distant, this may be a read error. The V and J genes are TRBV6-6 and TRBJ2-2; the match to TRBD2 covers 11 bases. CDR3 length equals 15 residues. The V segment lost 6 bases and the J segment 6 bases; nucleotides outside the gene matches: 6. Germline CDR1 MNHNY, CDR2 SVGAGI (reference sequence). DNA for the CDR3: TGTGCCAGCAGCCCTAGCGGGAGGATCGCCGGGGAGCTGTTTTTT. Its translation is CASSPSGRIAGELFF.

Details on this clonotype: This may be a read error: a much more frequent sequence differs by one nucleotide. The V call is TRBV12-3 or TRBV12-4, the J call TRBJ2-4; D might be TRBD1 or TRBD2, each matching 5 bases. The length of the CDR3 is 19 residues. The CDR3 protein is CASSLALPGPLGAKNIRYF. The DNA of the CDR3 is TGTGCCAGCAGTTTAGCACTACCGGGACCCCTTGGGGCCAAAAACATTCGGTACTTC.

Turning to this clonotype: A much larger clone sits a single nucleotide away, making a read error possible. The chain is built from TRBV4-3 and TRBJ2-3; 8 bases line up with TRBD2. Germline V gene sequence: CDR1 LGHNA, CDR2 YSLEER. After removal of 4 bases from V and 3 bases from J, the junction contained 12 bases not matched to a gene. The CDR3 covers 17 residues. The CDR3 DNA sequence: TGCGCCAGCAGCCCCACCGGGAATGGACTAGCAACAGATACGCAGTATTTT. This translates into CASSPTGNGLATDTQYF.

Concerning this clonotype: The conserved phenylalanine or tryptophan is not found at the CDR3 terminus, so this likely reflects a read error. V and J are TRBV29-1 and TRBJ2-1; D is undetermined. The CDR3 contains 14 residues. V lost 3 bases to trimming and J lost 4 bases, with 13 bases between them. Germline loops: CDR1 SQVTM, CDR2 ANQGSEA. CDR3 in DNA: TGCAGCGTTGATTCGTTTGGCGGTTACAATGAGCAGTTCCTC. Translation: CSVDSFGGYNEQFL.

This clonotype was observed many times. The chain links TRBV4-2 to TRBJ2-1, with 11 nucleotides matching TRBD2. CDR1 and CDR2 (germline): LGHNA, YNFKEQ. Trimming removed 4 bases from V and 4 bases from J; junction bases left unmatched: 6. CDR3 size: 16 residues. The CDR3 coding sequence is TGTGCCAGCAGCCCGACGACTAGCGGGGTTTACAATGAGCAGTTCTTC. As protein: CASSPTTSGVYNEQFF.

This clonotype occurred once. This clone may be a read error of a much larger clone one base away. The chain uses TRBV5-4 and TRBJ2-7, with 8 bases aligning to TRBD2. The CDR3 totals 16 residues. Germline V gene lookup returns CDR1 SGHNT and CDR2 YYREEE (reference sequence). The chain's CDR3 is CVSSLGPSGSPYEQYF. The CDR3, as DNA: TGTGTCAGCAGCTTGGGTCCTAGCGGGTCCCCCTACGAGCAGTACTTC.

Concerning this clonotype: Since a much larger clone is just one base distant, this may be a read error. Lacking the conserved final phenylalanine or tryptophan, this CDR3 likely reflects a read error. Here the CDR3 reads CASKGDAGGPWGSYNSPLHS. CDR3 nucleotides: TGTGCCAGCAAAGGAGATGCAGGGGGTCCCTGGGGGTCCTATAATTCACCCCTCCACTCT. The chain has TRBV12-3 or TRBV12-4 and TRBJ1-6; TRBD1 agrees at 7 bases. The CDR3 contains 20 residues. V lost 7 bases, J lost 1 base, and 19 bases stayed unmatched.

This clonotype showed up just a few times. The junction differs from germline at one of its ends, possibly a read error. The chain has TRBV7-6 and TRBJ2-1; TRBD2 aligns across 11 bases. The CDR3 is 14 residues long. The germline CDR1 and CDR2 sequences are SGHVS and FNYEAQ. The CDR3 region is CASSLAGGFNEQFF. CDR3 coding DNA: TGTGCCAGCAGCCTAGCGGGAGGTTTCAATGAGCAGTTCTTC. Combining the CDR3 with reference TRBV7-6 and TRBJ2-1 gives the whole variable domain GAGVSQSPRYKVTKRGQDVALRCDPISGHVSLYWYRQALGQGPEFLTYFNYEAQQDKSGLPNDRFSAERPEGSISTLTIQRTEQRDSAMYRCASSLAGGFNEQFFGPGTRLTVL.

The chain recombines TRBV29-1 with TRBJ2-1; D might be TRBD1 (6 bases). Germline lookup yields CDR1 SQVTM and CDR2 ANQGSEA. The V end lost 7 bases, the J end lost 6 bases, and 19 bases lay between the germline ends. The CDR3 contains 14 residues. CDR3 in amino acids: CSAIGTWYRNEQFF. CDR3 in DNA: TGCAGCGCCATCGGGACATGGTACCGCAATGAGCAGTTCTTC.

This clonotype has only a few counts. Here the CDR3 DNA reads TGCAGGGGGACGAACCCCCTCTCCTACGAGCAGTACTTC. This sequence encodes CRGTNPLSYEQYF. The chain uses TRBV20-1 and TRBJ2-7; D tentatively fits TRBD1 or TRBD2 (5 bases each). The germline V gene encodes CDR1 DFQATT and CDR2 SNEGSKA (reference sequence). The CDR3 loop spans 13 amino acids.

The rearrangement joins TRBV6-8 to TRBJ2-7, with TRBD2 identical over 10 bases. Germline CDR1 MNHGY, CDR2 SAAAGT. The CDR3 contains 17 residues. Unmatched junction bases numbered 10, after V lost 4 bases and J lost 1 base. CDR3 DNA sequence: TGTGCCAGCAGTTCTAGCGGGAGAGTAGACTTGTCCTACGAGCAGTACTTC. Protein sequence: CASSSSGRVDLSYEQYF.

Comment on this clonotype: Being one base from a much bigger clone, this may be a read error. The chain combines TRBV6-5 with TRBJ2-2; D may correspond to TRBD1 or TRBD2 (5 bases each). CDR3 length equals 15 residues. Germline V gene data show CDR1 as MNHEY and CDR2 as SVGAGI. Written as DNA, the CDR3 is TGTGTCAGCAGAAGGGACCTCGCGAACACCGGGGAGCTGTTTTTT. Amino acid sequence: CVSRRDLANTGELFF.

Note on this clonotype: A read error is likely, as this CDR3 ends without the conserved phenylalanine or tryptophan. DNA of the CDR3: TGCAGCATTGTAGGTTGGGACACCATCAATGAGCAGTTCCTC. Residues: CSIVGWDTINEQFL. The J gene is TRBJ2-1, the V gene TRBV29-1; D might be TRBD1 (6 bases). Trimming shortened V by 8 bases and J by 6 bases, and 20 bases separated the two germline ends. Germline CDR1 and CDR2: SQVTM and ANQGSEA. CDR3 length: 14 residues.

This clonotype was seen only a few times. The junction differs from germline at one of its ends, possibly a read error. Written as DNA, the CDR3 is TGCGCCAGCAGCCGCACCGGGGACTCCTACGAGCAGTATTTC. It translates to CASSRTGDSYEQYF. The J gene is TRBJ2-7, the V gene TRBV4-1; D is possibly TRBD2 (6 bases). This CDR3 is built from 14 residues. Germline lookup yields CDR1 MGHRA and CDR2 YSYEKL.

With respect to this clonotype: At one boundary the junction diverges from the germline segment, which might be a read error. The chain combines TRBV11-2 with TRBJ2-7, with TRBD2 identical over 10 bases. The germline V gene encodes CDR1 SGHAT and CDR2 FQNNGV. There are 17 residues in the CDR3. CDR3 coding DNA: TGTGCCAGCAGCTTAATCGCTAGCGGGAGAGGCGGCTACGAGCGGTACTTC. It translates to CASSLIASGRGGYERYF.

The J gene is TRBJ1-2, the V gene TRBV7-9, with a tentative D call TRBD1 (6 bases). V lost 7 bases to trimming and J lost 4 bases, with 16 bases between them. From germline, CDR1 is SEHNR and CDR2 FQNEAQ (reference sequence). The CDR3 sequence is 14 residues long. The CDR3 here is CASNPQTGGYGYTF. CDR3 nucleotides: TGTGCCAGCAACCCACAGACAGGAGGCTATGGCTACACCTTC.

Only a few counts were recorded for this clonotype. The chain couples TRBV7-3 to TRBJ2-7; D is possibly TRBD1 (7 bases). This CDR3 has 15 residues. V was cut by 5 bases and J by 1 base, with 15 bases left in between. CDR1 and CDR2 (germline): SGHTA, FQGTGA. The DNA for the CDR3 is TGTGCCAGCAGCCCGGGAGACAGGGTTTCCTACGAGCAGTACTTC. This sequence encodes CASSPGDRVSYEQYF.

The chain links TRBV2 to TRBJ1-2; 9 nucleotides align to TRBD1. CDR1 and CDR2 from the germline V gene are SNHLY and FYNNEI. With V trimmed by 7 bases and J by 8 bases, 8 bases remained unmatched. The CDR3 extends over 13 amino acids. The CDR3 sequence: CASTGQGRGGYTF. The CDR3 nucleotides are TGTGCCAGCACCGGACAGGGGCGGGGAGGCTACACCTTC.

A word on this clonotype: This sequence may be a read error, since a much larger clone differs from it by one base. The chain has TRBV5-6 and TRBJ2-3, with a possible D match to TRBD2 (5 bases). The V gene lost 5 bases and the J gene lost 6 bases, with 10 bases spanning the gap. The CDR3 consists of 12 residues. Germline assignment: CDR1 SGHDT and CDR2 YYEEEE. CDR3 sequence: CASRPRGDTQYF. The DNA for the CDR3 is TGTGCCAGCAGGCCCCGGGGTGATACGCAGTATTTT.